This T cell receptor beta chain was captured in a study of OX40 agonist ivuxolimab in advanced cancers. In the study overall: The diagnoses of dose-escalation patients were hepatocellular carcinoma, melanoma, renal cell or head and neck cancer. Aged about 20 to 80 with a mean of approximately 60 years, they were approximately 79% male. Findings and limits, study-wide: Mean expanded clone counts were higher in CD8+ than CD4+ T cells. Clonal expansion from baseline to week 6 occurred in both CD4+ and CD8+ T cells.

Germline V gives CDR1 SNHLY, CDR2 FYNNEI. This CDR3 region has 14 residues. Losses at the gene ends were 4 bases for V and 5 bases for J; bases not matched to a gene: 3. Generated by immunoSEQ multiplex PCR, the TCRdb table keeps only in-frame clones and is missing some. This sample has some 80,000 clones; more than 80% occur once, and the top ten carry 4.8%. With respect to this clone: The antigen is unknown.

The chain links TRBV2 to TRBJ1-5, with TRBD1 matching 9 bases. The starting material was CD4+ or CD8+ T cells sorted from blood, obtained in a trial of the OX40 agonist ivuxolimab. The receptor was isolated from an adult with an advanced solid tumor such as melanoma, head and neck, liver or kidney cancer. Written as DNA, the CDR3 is TGTGCCAGCAGTGGACAGGGGGTCTATCAGCCCCAGCATTTT. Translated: CASSGQGVYQPQHF.